Listed below are T cell receptor beta chains from one sample, sequenced in a study of tumor-infiltrating lymphocytes in primary liver carcinoma. MiXCR, applied by TCRdb to the multiplex PCR reads, yields one record per CDR3 protein. The sample includes roughly 45,000 distinct CDR3 sequences, 71% seen only once; the top ten take 25% to 30%. Sequenced: liver tumor tissue from sampling region 5. These receptors were taken from a man between 40 and 49 years old with primary liver carcinoma and hepatitis B virus infection. Both conserved end residues are part of each CDR3. The order of the fields is J gene, clone size, V gene, CDR3 protein. Expanded clones get a size class; other rows say once, few or many, or leave the size out.

TRBJ2-2 NA TRBV11-2 CATSLVARAGTGELFF
TRBJ2-2 NA TRBV20-1 CSASQDQPGELFF
TRBJ2-7 NA TRBV10-3 CAVSDPGTSPYEQYF
TRBJ1-6 NA TRBV6-5 CASRPAVGGTAENSPLHF
TRBJ2-7 NA TRBV4-1 CTSSQDLLVEDQYF
TRBJ1-2 many TRBV7-8 CASSLALGESNYGYTF
TRBJ2-1 NA TRBV4-1 CASSQNGRPENEQSF
TRBJ2-7 medium-sized TRBV6-1 CASSERGSYEQYF
TRBJ2-2 large TRBV11-1 CASSLLAGGELFF
TRBJ2-1 NA TRBV11-2 CAGCLGVRGQFF
TRBJ2-6 once TRBV6-5 CTSSLWTGMKAGANVLAF
TRBJ2-1 NA TRBV5-1 CASSLWLAGGDEQFF
TRBJ2-7 many TRBV7-8 CASSLRTQTVSYEQYF
TRBJ1-4 many TRBV28 CASSSGQTNEKLFF
TRBJ2-1 NA TRBV4-2 CVNSHTDVSYNEQFF
TRBJ2-3 few TRBV11-2 CASSPWTGGDTDTQYF
TRBJ2-5 medium-sized TRBV6-5 CASHRQGQETQYF
TRBJ2-2 NA TRBV24-1 CANSDSDRGKNTGELFF
TRBJ2-1 many TRBV29-1 CSVEGNNEQFF
TRBJ2-6 many TRBV10-3 CAISDGTPSGANVLTF
TRBJ1-5 many TRBV28 CASSFTSRAGAYQPQHF
TRBJ2-5 NA TRBV10-3 CAISWGETRCF
TRBJ2-1 NA TRBV28 CVSSRGTSGSHEQFF
TRBJ1-1 NA TRBV6-1 CASNSDIPTEAFF
TRBJ1-2 many TRBV6-6 CASSSEGGGNGYTF
TRBJ2-5 NA TRBV29-1 CSVTGVSWETQYF
TRBJ2-1 NA TRBV7-9 CASILQLVGENYNEQFF
TRBJ1-4 NA TRBV5-5 CASSSGIEGKKLFF
TRBJ1-3 once TRBV11-2 CTSAQGAGNTIHF
TRBJ2-1 many TRBV30 CAWSTPLNEQFF
TRBJ2-2 NA TRBV5-4 CASSSDRANIGELFF
TRBJ1-5 few TRBV20-1 CSAVQGVRANQPQHF
TRBJ1-5 NA TRBV5-6 CASSCAGTGTDQPQHF
TRBJ1-2 NA TRBV4-1 CTSSQGTSGRDGYTF
TRBJ2-3 NA TRBV15 CATSRDRAGDTQYF
TRBJ1-1 NA TRBV14 CVSSQDRAETFF
TRBJ1-3 NA TRBV10-1 CASTESSQGAGSTIYF
TRBJ2-3 many TRBV30 CAWSPQLGSGLPVSPDTQYF
TRBJ2-7 NA TRBV7-9 CASSKRGRQKYEQHF
TRBJ2-5 NA TRBV4-1 CAGSRLPPGGRVTQYF
TRBJ2-7 NA TRBV11-2 CASNLSGLASLYF
TRBJ2-1 NA TRBV11-2 CTSRYSSTSGRGGGFF
TRBJ2-2 NA TRBV11-2 CASSSRPMWGLFF
TRBJ1-4 NA TRBV4-1 CASSQVTGGTNEKLFF
TRBJ2-1 NA TRBV7-8 CVNRPSGSPLGEQFF
TRBJ2-4 NA TRBV6-2/TRBV6-3 CDSSPPGLGVSLAKSIQYF
TRBJ2-7 NA TRBV11-2 CDSNLSVGLAGWGYEQYF
TRBJ1-2 many TRBV4-1 CASSQDPPGSSELTF
TRBJ1-3 NA TRBV29-1 CSVGAGGGNIIYF
TRBJ1-1 NA TRBV6-1 CASSLHFRATFF
TRBJ2-2 NA TRBV4-2 CASSQVSLVSTGELFF
TRBJ2-1 medium-sized TRBV4-1 CASSQVSSSSGEQFF
TRBJ2-7 NA TRBV4-1 CASSPDRSSRPYEWYF